Listed below are T cell receptor beta chains from one sample, sequenced in a study of T cell repertoires in cytomegalovirus infection. TCRdb reprocessed the reads with MiXCR, giving one entry per CDR3 protein. The table includes over 450,000 distinct CDR3 sequences, around 11% detected once. The sequencing input was PBMCs. The receptors were sampled from a human donor in good health (CMV status not recorded). Some clones in this sample may be carry-over from other donors' samples. Each CDR3 is given with its conserved first and last residue. The order of the fields is V gene, clone size, J gene, D gene, CDR3 protein, CDR3 DNA. The D gene is left open where the match is weak. A row's size may be missing; if present it is once, few, many or a size class.

V: TRBV11-2; size: NA; J: TRBJ2-1; D: TRBD1; CDR3: CASSRYGTVGNEQFF; DNA: TGTGCCAGCAGCAGATACGGGACAGTTGGCAATGAGCAGTTCTTC
V: TRBV20-1; size: once; J: TRBJ1-5; D: NA; CDR3: CSARDPDSYSNQPQHF; DNA: TGCAGTGCTAGAGACCCCGACAGTTATAGCAATCAGCCCCAGCATTTT
V: TRBV7-9; size: many; J: TRBJ2-2; D: NA; CDR3: CASSPSLAGELFF; DNA: TGTGCCAGCAGTCCCTCGCTCGCCGGGGAGCTGTTTTTT
V: TRBV27; size: many; J: TRBJ1-3; D: TRBD1; CDR3: CASSRQGQGAGNTIYF; DNA: TGTGCCAGCAGCCGACAGGGACAGGGAGCTGGAAACACCATATATTTT
V: TRBV20-1; size: few; J: TRBJ2-1; D: TRBD1; CDR3: CSASAGGLRDEQFF; DNA: TGCAGTGCCAGCGCAGGGGGCCTCCGGGATGAGCAGTTCTTC
V: TRBV20-1; size: NA; J: TRBJ2-5; D: TRBD2; CDR3: CSARDPSGVGPETQYF; DNA: TGCAGTGCTAGAGACCCTAGCGGGGTGGGGCCGGAGACCCAGTACTTC
V: TRBV27; size: many; J: TRBJ1-1; D: NA; CDR3: CASSFKQGIGNTEAFF; DNA: TGTGCCAGCAGCTTCAAACAGGGTATTGGGAACACTGAAGCTTTCTTT
V: TRBV18; size: many; J: TRBJ2-2; D: NA; CDR3: CASSPPYRDPTNTGELFF; DNA: TGTGCCAGCTCACCACCCTACCGGGACCCCACGAACACCGGGGAGCTGTTTTTT
V: TRBV20-1; size: NA; J: TRBJ2-1; D: NA; CDR3: CSAPDWYNEQFF; DNA: TGCAGTGCTCCGGACTGGTACAATGAGCAGTTCTTC
V: TRBV20-1; size: few; J: TRBJ1-3; D: NA; CDR3: CSASSDSPSSSGNTIYF; DNA: TGCAGTGCTAGTTCCGACAGCCCGTCGAGCTCTGGAAACACCATATATTTT
V: TRBV12-3/TRBV12-4; size: many; J: TRBJ2-5; D: TRBD1; CDR3: CASSRQGSQETQYF; DNA: TGTGCCAGCAGCCGACAGGGGAGCCAAGAGACCCAGTACTTC
V: TRBV7-3; size: many; J: TRBJ2-1; D: TRBD2; CDR3: CASSLDSGSLDEQFF; DNA: TGTGCCAGCAGCTTAGATAGCGGGAGTCTGGATGAGCAGTTCTTC
V: TRBV11-2; size: many; J: TRBJ2-7; D: TRBD1; CDR3: CASSLRGQGTYEQYF; DNA: TGTGCCAGCAGCCTGAGGGGACAGGGGACCTACGAGCAGTACTTC
V: TRBV10-3; size: few; J: TRBJ2-1; D: TRBD2; CDR3: CAISDFGTSGYNEQFF; DNA: TGTGCCATCAGTGATTTCGGGACTAGCGGGTACAATGAGCAGTTCTTC
V: TRBV11-3; size: many; J: TRBJ1-1; D: TRBD1; CDR3: CASSPPGQTYTEAFF; DNA: TGTGCCAGCAGCCCTCCGGGACAGACCTACACTGAAGCTTTCTTT
V: TRBV10-3; size: many; J: TRBJ2-1; D: TRBD2; CDR3: CAISSSGGLYNEQFF; DNA: TGTGCCATCAGTTCTAGCGGGGGCCTCTACAATGAGCAGTTCTTC
V: TRBV5-5; size: many; J: TRBJ2-5; D: TRBD2; CDR3: CASSGTSGGPATQYF; DNA: TGTGCCAGCAGTGGGACTAGCGGTGGGCCGGCGACCCAGTACTTC
V: TRBV2; size: many; J: TRBJ2-2; D: NA; CDR3: CASSGENTGELFF; DNA: TGTGCCAGCAGTGGAGAGAACACCGGGGAGCTGTTTTTT
V: TRBV6-5; size: NA; J: TRBJ2-5; D: TRBD2; CDR3: CASSWRAGGRETQYF; DNA: TGTGCCAGCAGTTGGAGAGCGGGAGGTAGAGAGACCCAGTACTTC
V: TRBV12-3/TRBV12-4; size: many; J: TRBJ2-1; D: TRBD2; CDR3: CASRLSGNYNEQFF; DNA: TGTGCCAGCAGACTTAGCGGGAACTACAATGAGCAGTTCTTC
V: TRBV2; size: many; J: TRBJ1-2; D: NA; CDR3: CASREVNYGYTF; DNA: TGTGCCAGCCGAGAGGTGAACTACGGCTACACCTTC
V: TRBV18; size: NA; J: TRBJ2-1; D: TRBD2; CDR3: CASSPGLAPSYNEQFF; DNA: TGTGCCAGCTCACCCGGACTAGCCCCCTCCTACAATGAGCAGTTCTTC
V: TRBV27; size: many; J: TRBJ2-1; D: TRBD1; CDR3: CASSQGQGLGSYNEQFF; DNA: TGTGCCAGCAGTCAGGGACAGGGATTAGGCTCCTACAATGAGCAGTTCTTC
V: TRBV3-1; size: NA; J: TRBJ2-7; D: TRBD1; CDR3: CASRPDTGTGDYEQYF; DNA: TGTGCCAGCAGACCCGATACTGGGACAGGGGACTACGAGCAGTACTTC
V: TRBV7-2; size: many; J: TRBJ1-5; D: NA; CDR3: CASSLRSGDQPQHF; DNA: TGTGCCAGCAGCTTAAGGTCAGGGGATCAGCCCCAGCATTTT
V: TRBV24-1; size: many; J: TRBJ2-1; D: TRBD2; CDR3: CATSSGTSATKDNEQFF; DNA: TGTGCCACCTCGTCCGGGACTAGCGCTACTAAGGACAATGAGCAGTTCTTC
V: TRBV3-1; size: few; J: TRBJ2-5; D: NA; CDR3: CASSQDSGTTHF; DNA: TGTGCCAGCAGCCAAGATTCCGGGACAACTCACTTC
V: TRBV5-1; size: many; J: TRBJ1-1; D: NA; CDR3: CASSRSGQKAFF; DNA: TGCGCCAGCAGCCGAAGCGGTCAGAAAGCTTTCTTT
V: TRBV5-5; size: NA; J: TRBJ2-7; D: NA; CDR3: CASSRTGPEQYF; DNA: TGTGCCAGCAGCAGAACAGGGCCCGAGCAGTACTTC
V: TRBV10-3; size: many; J: TRBJ2-5; D: TRBD1; CDR3: CAIGPGQGVDGTQYF; DNA: TGTGCCATCGGCCCCGGACAGGGGGTTGACGGGACCCAGTACTTC
V: TRBV10-3; size: many; J: TRBJ2-1; D: NA; CDR3: CAISPRYSSDSSYNEQFF; DNA: TGTGCCATCAGCCCTCGGTACAGCTCCGATAGCTCCTACAATGAGCAGTTCTTC
V: TRBV5-5; size: many; J: TRBJ2-5; D: TRBD1; CDR3: CASHDPVTGFEETQYF; DNA: TGTGCCAGCCATGATCCCGTGACAGGGTTTGAGGAGACCCAGTACTTC
V: TRBV28; size: many; J: TRBJ2-1; D: TRBD2; CDR3: CASSLGGRLNEQFF; DNA: TGTGCCAGCAGTTTAGGCGGGAGGTTGAATGAGCAGTTCTTC
V: TRBV7-2; size: many; J: TRBJ1-4; D: NA; CDR3: CASSPEVRVGLEKLFF; DNA: TGTGCCAGCAGCCCCGAGGTCCGGGTCGGTCTTGAAAAACTGTTTTTT
V: TRBV2; size: many; J: TRBJ2-7; D: NA; CDR3: CASSWGNEQYF; DNA: TGTGCCAGCTCTTGGGGGAACGAGCAGTACTTC
V: TRBV5-1; size: many; J: TRBJ1-1; D: NA; CDR3: CASSGEILRGEAFF; DNA: TGCGCCAGCAGCGGCGAAATCTTAAGGGGTGAAGCTTTCTTT
V: TRBV7-3; size: NA; J: TRBJ1-1; D: TRBD1; CDR3: CASSPQNRGRAFF; DNA: TGTGCCAGCAGCCCCCAAAACAGGGGTCGGGCTTTCTTT
V: TRBV11-2; size: many; J: TRBJ1-6; D: NA; CDR3: CASSLFRASPLHF; DNA: TGTGCCAGCAGCCTCTTCAGGGCTTCACCCCTCCACTTT
V: TRBV7-6; size: many; J: TRBJ1-2; D: TRBD1; CDR3: CASSPSTGGSYGYTF; DNA: TGTGCCAGCAGCCCCTCGACAGGGGGAAGCTATGGCTACACCTTC
V: TRBV5-4; size: few; J: TRBJ2-7; D: TRBD2; CDR3: CASSLQRGAAYEQYF; DNA: TGTGCCAGCAGCTTGCAGCGGGGGGCTGCCTACGAGCAGTACTTC
V: TRBV19; size: few; J: TRBJ2-1; D: TRBD2; CDR3: CASTPWGTGGNEQFF; DNA: TGTGCCAGTACCCCATGGGGGACGGGAGGCAATGAGCAGTTCTTC
V: TRBV10-3; size: many; J: TRBJ2-5; D: TRBD2; CDR3: CAISEPRGSGRVGETQYF; DNA: TGTGCCATCAGTGAGCCCCGAGGGAGCGGGAGGGTAGGAGAGACCCAGTACTTC
V: TRBV20-1; size: few; J: TRBJ2-5; D: NA; CDR3: CSARDDDETQYF; DNA: TGCAGTGCTAGAGATGATGATGAGACCCAGTACTTC
V: TRBV6-4; size: NA; J: TRBJ2-1; D: TRBD1; CDR3: CASSMGQENNEQFF; DNA: TGTGCCAGCAGTATGGGACAGGAGAACAATGAGCAGTTCTTC
V: TRBV28; size: many; J: TRBJ2-7; D: NA; CDR3: CASSSQGTATYEQYF; DNA: TGTGCCAGCAGTTCTCAGGGGACGGCAACCTACGAGCAGTACTTC
V: TRBV5-1; size: many; J: TRBJ2-2; D: TRBD1; CDR3: CASSLVQGATGELFF; DNA: TGCGCCAGCAGCTTGGTGCAGGGGGCGACCGGGGAGCTGTTTTTT
V: TRBV14; size: few; J: TRBJ2-7; D: NA; CDR3: CASSQLTGGPPYEQYF; DNA: TGTGCCAGCAGCCAGCTCACTGGGGGTCCCCCCTACGAGCAGTACTTC
V: TRBV7-6; size: many; J: TRBJ2-7; D: NA; CDR3: CASSLDAGEQYF; DNA: TGTGCCAGCAGCTTAGACGCGGGGGAGCAGTACTTC
V: TRBV7-2; size: many; J: TRBJ1-1; D: NA; CDR3: CASSEGPLARMRFGFNTEAFF; DNA: TGTGCCAGCAGCGAAGGGCCGCTTGCACGGATGCGTTTTGGTTTCAACACTGAAGCTTTCTTT
V: TRBV2; size: many; J: TRBJ2-1; D: TRBD2; CDR3: CASTPKAGRAGGSSYNEQFF; DNA: TGTGCCAGCACCCCCAAGGCCGGTCGCGCGGGAGGCAGCTCCTACAATGAGCAGTTCTTC
V: TRBV24-1; size: few; J: TRBJ2-5; D: NA; CDR3: CATSDRGVLETQYF; DNA: TGTGCCACCAGTGATAGGGGTGTGCTAGAGACCCAGTACTTC
V: TRBV7-8; size: many; J: TRBJ1-2; D: TRBD1; CDR3: CASSLAGTGSYGYTF; DNA: TGTGCCAGCAGCTTAGCTGGGACAGGTTCCTATGGCTACACCTTC
V: TRBV5-4; size: few; J: TRBJ1-1; D: NA; CDR3: CASSLLGKADEAFF; DNA: TGTGCCAGCAGCTTGCTCGGGAAGGCGGATGAAGCTTTCTTT
V: TRBV20-1; size: few; J: TRBJ2-6; D: TRBD1; CDR3: CSVRQGGYGANVLTF; DNA: TGCAGTGTTCGACAGGGGGGTTATGGGGCCAACGTCCTGACTTTC